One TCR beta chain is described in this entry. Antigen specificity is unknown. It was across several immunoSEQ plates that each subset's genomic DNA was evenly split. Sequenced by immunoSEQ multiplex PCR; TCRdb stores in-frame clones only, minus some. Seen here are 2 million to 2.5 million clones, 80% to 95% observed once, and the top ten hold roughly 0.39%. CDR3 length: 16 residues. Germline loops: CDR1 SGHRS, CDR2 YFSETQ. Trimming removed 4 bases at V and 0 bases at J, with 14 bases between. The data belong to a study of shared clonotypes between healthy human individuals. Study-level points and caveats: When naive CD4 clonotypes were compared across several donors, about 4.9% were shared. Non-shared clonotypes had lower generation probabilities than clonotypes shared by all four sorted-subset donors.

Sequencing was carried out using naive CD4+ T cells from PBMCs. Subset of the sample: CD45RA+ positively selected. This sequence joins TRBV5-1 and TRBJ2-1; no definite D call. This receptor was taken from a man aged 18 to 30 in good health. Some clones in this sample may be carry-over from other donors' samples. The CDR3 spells CASSQGSRSSYNEQFF. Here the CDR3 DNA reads TGCGCCAGCAGCCAAGGATCGAGAAGCTCCTACAATGAGCAGTTCTTC.